The text below deals with one TCR beta chain. Its antigen is not identified. Primers for the PCR totalled 60 Vbeta and 13 Jbeta. The repertoire was sequenced with immunoSEQ multiplex PCR; TCRdb's copy has only in-frame clones and lacks some. The table has under 150,000 clones, roughly 82% seen once. Germline V gives CDR1 WSHSY, CDR2 SAAADI. The J segment lost 9 bases and the V segment lost 0 bases, leaving 19 bases of the junction unmatched. The CDR3 covers 18 residues. The source of the sample is a study of cytomegalovirus exposure and HLA in healthy donors. Study-wide results and caveats: When analyzed later, a missense DCLRE1C variant was found to be linked to TCR beta V- and J-gene trimming. Upon later analysis, TCR association rates were observed to vary by HLA locus, being highest for DRB1 and lowest for HLA-C.

The receptor's source is a man in his fifties in good health and CMV-seronegative. Sequencing was done on a sample of PBMCs. This chain connects TRBV10-2 to TRBJ2-7, with 8 bases aligning to TRBD2. CDR3 residues: CASSESMAGGSVFGRQYF. CDR3 sequence (DNA): TGCGCCAGCAGTGAGTCGATGGCGGGGGGATCTGTGTTTGGTAGGCAGTACTTC.